This TCR beta chain was captured by sequencing in a study of T cells in localized non-small cell lung cancer. The study's findings and limits: In the blood, greater T cell density corresponded to longer overall survival. Adjacent lung was found to contain a median approximately 60 of the top 100 tumor clones. In uninvolved adjacent lung, T cell clonality reached its highest value, exceeding tumor. Sequencing was limited to one tumor region, leaving the possibility of heterogeneity open.

This clone showed up just once. What it binds is not known. Profiled with immunoSEQ multiplex PCR; TCRdb holds only in-frame clones, not every one. The sample lists 15,000 to 20,000 clones, about 80% seen once, with about 29% in the top ten. The CDR3 runs to 15 residues. Germline CDR1 reads LNHDA; CDR2 reads SQIVND (reference sequence). The V segment lost 7 bases and the J segment 1 base; nucleotides outside the gene matches: 9. This receptor was identified in a male donor aged 60 or older with stage I lung adenocarcinoma. This sequence joins TRBV19 and TRBJ2-5; TRBD2 aligns across 7 bases. The source was peripheral blood, collected before any cancer treatment. The CDR3 bases are TGTGCCAGTACCCGGGGACTATTGGGCCAAGAGACCCAGTACTTC. It encodes CASTRGLLGQETQYF.